The sequence of this TCR beta chain was determined in a study of cytomegalovirus exposure and HLA in healthy donors. It was with 60 Vbeta and 13 Jbeta primers that the PCR ran. Method: immunoSEQ multiplex PCR; TCRdb's copy keeps in-frame clones and lacks some. Among under 140,000 clones listed, around 85% were seen once. Germline V lookup: CDR1 PRHDT, CDR2 FYEKMQ (reference sequence). The CDR3 spans 13 residues. The chain is built from TRBV13 and TRBJ2-5; a weak D match, TRBD1 (5 bases). Matching the DNA end better, TRBJ2-7 makes the J call doubtful. Sequencing used PBMCs. This clonotype was sampled from a man under 40 in good health and CMV-seropositive. In DNA, the CDR3 is TGTGCCAGCAGCTTAGGCAGGGTCTACGAGCAGTACTTC. Protein product: CASSLGRVYEQYF.